Below are 31 T cell receptor beta chains sequenced from a single sample in a study of CD8 T cells in Susac syndrome. RNA was extracted with the RNeasy kit, and a quantity of roughly 0.45 to 1 ug was reverse transcribed using random hexamers. Each CDR3 protein gets one entry after TCRdb re-called the immunoSEQ multiplex PCR reads with MiXCR. This table holds a few hundred thousand distinct CDR3 sequences, 95% found once. Sequencing was performed on CD4+ T cells from PBMCs. These TCRs come from a human donor with multiple sclerosis.

The chain is built from TRBV28 and TRBJ1-5; 10 nucleotides match TRBD1. J was trimmed by 5 bases and V by 5 bases; bases with no gene match: 6. The CDR3 length is 15 residues. Germline CDR1 MDHEN, CDR2 SYDVKM. The CDR3 nucleotides are TGTGCCAGCAGTCACCCGGGACAGGGGCATCAGCCCCAGCATTTT. Protein product: CASSHPGQGHQPQHF.

CDR3 sequence: CAWSTGTVYEQYF. The DNA of the CDR3 is TGTGCCTGGAGTACCGGGACAGTCTACGAGCAGTACTTC. This chain joins TRBV30 and TRBJ2-7; 7 bases map to TRBD1. There are 13 residues in the CDR3. The V gene end was trimmed by 2 bases and the J gene end by 3 bases; junction bases not matched to a gene: 4. Germline lookup yields CDR1 GTSNPN and CDR2 SVGIG (reference sequence).

This chain links TRBV10-2 with TRBJ2-7; D not resolved. This CDR3 contains 16 residues. V was clipped by 4 bases and J by 2 bases, with 18 bases between them. CDR1 and CDR2 (germline): WSHSY, SAAADI. Here the CDR3 reads CASSGAPGRSPYEQYF. The CDR3 coding sequence is TGCGCCAGCAGTGGGGCCCCAGGACGGAGCCCCTACGAGCAGTACTTC.

This chain connects TRBV7-9 to TRBJ1-5, with D tentatively TRBD1 (5 bases). The CDR3 extends over 12 amino acids. Trimming pared 7 bases from V and 4 bases from J, leaving 8 bases between. Germline V lookup: CDR1 SEHNR, CDR2 FQNEAQ (reference sequence). CDR3 in amino acids: CASTRQNQPQHF. CDR3 bases: TGTGCCAGCACCCGACAGAATCAGCCCCAGCATTTT.

The chain recombines TRBV20-1 with TRBJ2-1; 9 bases are a match to TRBD1. Looked up from germline, CDR1 is DFQATT and CDR2 is SNEGSKA (reference sequence). The CDR3 extends over 16 amino acids. V trimming: 2 bases; J trimming: 3 bases; junction bases outside the gene matches: 8. The CDR3 spells CSARSTGGGNYNEQFF. Written as DNA, the CDR3 is TGCAGTGCTAGAAGTACAGGGGGCGGTAACTACAATGAGCAGTTCTTC.

The chain recombines TRBV7-9 with TRBJ2-5; no firm D call. This CDR3 has 14 amino acids. The germline CDR1 and CDR2 sequences are SEHNR and FQNEAQ (reference sequence). V lost 1 base, J lost 1 base, and 7 bases lay in between. In nucleotides, the CDR3 is TGTGCCAGCAGCTTAGAAGTCAGCCAAGAGACCCAGTACTTC. Translated: CASSLEVSQETQYF.

This chain links TRBV25-1 with TRBJ2-1; D gene ambiguous. Germline CDR1 reads MGHDK; CDR2 reads SYGVNS. This CDR3 spans 13 amino acids. Trimming cost V 7 bases and J 8 bases, with 15 bases left between them. CDR3 in amino acids: CASTPPHRDEQFF. The CDR3 bases are TGTGCCAGCACCCCTCCCCATCGAGATGAGCAGTTCTTC. The variable domain in full, completed from reference TRBV25-1 and TRBJ2-1, reads EADIYQTPRYLVIGTGKKITLECSQTMGHDKMYWYQQDPGMELHLIHYSYGVNSTEKGDLSSESTVSRIRTEHFPLTLESARPSHTSQYLCASTPPHRDEQFFGPGTRLTVL.

V is TRBV29-1 and J is TRBJ1-1; no clear D. This CDR3 is 16 amino acids long. CDR1 is SQVTM and CDR2 is ANQGSEA in the germline V gene. Trimming took 7 bases from V and 0 from J, leaving 21 bases between them. The CDR3 coding sequence is TGCAGCGCCGGGCGATCACTCTCCCCTTTGAACACTGAAGCTTTCTTT. It yields the protein CSAGRSLSPLNTEAFF.

The gene calls are TRBV18 and TRBJ2-5; tentative D call: TRBD1 (5 bases). The CDR3 is 16 residues long. Trimming left V 2 bases short and J 0 bases short, with 13 bases between. Per the germline V gene, CDR1 is KGHSH and CDR2 is LQKENI. The CDR3 reads CASSPIADSHQETQYF. Here the CDR3 DNA reads TGTGCCAGCTCACCAATTGCCGACAGCCACCAAGAGACCCAGTACTTC.

The chain uses TRBV2 and TRBJ1-1; D not certain. CDR3 length: 13 amino acids. Trimming left V 8 bases short and J 1 base short, with 11 bases between. CDR1 is SNHLY, CDR2 FYNNEI, per germline. The CDR3 spells CASYGSENTEAFF. For the CDR3, the DNA is TGTGCCAGCTACGGATCTGAGAACACTGAAGCTTTCTTT.

The chain employs TRBV15 and TRBJ1-2; D ambiguous. V lost 3 bases, J lost 8 bases, and 19 bases lay in between. CDR1 and CDR2 (germline): LNHNV, YYDKDF (reference sequence). The CDR3 loop spans 15 amino acids. CDR3 bases: TGTGCCACCAGCAGTTACCGATTGGGTAGCAGCGGCTACACCTTC. It specifies CATSSYRLGSSGYTF.

The chain joins TRBV28 to TRBJ2-4; D might be TRBD2 (5 bases). Germline V lookup: CDR1 MDHEN, CDR2 SYDVKM. The germline V and J ends were trimmed by 4 bases and 0 bases, with 10 bases remaining between them. The CDR3 is 15 residues long. The CDR3 is CASSWTGKAKNIQYF. The CDR3 bases are TGTGCCAGCAGTTGGACCGGGAAAGCCAAAAACATTCAGTACTTC.

The chain is built from TRBV9 and TRBJ2-7; D assignment may be TRBD1 or TRBD2 (5 bases each). Between the trimmed V and J ends, which lost 3 bases and 3 bases, there was a span of 13 bases. Germline V lookup: CDR1 SGDLS, CDR2 YYNGEE. The CDR3 has 14 amino acids. The CDR3: CASSAGTSNYEQYF. CDR3 coding DNA: TGTGCCAGCAGCGCCGGGACGAGCAACTACGAGCAGTACTTC.

This clonotype was observed a single time. This chain joins TRBV9 and TRBJ2-1; TRBD1 matches at 9 bases. The V segment lost 6 bases and the J segment 9 bases; nucleotides outside the gene matches: 10. The germline gives CDR1 SGDLS, CDR2 YYNGEE. The CDR3 is made up of 14 amino acids. CDR3 in amino acids: CASTRDRVGGEQFF. The DNA of the CDR3 is TGTGCCAGCACCAGGGACAGGGTAGGGGGTGAGCAGTTCTTC.

The chain is built from TRBV2 and TRBJ2-5, with D tentatively TRBD2 (5 bases). CDR1 and CDR2 from the germline V gene are SNHLY and FYNNEI. V dropped 7 bases and J dropped 5 bases, with 20 bases sitting between them. The CDR3 has 15 amino acids. As DNA, the CDR3 is TGTGCCAGCATGTCCGACCCGATTAGGAGGGAGACCCAGTACTTC. This sequence encodes CASMSDPIRRETQYF.

This chain connects TRBV20-1 to TRBJ2-1; D unclear. Trimming removed 3 bases from V and 0 bases from J, with 9 bases in between. This CDR3 comprises 14 residues. The germline CDR1 and CDR2 sequences are DFQATT and SNEGSKA (reference sequence). The CDR3 DNA is TGCAGTGCTAGTGGTCCTAGCTCCTACAATGAGCAGTTCTTC. This sequence encodes CSASGPSSYNEQFF.

V is TRBV3-1 and J is TRBJ2-7, with TRBD1 matching 12 bases. The CDR3 loop spans 16 amino acids. In germline, CDR1 is LGHDT, CDR2 YNNKEL (reference sequence). The J segment lost 7 bases and the V segment lost 0 bases, leaving 7 bases of the junction unmatched. In nucleotides, the CDR3 is TGTGCCAGCAGCCAAGATCTGGGACAGGGGGCGAGGGAGCAGTACTTC. Encoded protein: CASSQDLGQGAREQYF.

CDR3 nucleotides: TGCAGTGCTCCCATCGGGACAGGGGACACAGATACGCAGTATTTT. This codes for CSAPIGTGDTDTQYF. The chain is built from TRBV20-1 and TRBJ2-3, with 10 nucleotides matching TRBD1. CDR1 is DFQATT, CDR2 SNEGSKA, per germline (reference sequence). This CDR3 comprises 15 residues. V gave up 5 bases and J gave up 2 bases; unmatched junction bases: 7.

CDR3 DNA sequence: TGCAGCGTTGAAGGGGGAACAGGTTTGGGGGGATACAATGAGCAGTTCTTC. This gives the protein CSVEGGTGLGGYNEQFF. V usage is TRBV29-1 and J usage is TRBJ2-1, with D possibly being TRBD2 (6 bases). Germline V gene sequence: CDR1 SQVTM, CDR2 ANQGSEA. The CDR3 has 17 amino acids. V shed 1 base and J shed 4 bases, with 20 bases lying between them.

The gene calls are TRBV20-1 and TRBJ2-1; 7 bases fit TRBD1. The V gene's germline CDR1 is DFQATT and CDR2 SNEGSKA (reference sequence). Trimming at V came to 6 bases and at J to 3 bases, leaving 8 bases not matched to a gene. This CDR3 region has 14 residues. For the CDR3, the DNA is TGCAGTGCCGATAACAGGGGTAACTACAATGAGCAGTTCTTC. Translation gives CSADNRGNYNEQFF.

The rearrangement uses TRBV15 and TRBJ1-2, with D hard to call. CDR1 is LNHNV, CDR2 YYDKDF, per germline (reference sequence). Trimming took off 8 bases at V and 1 base at J, with 14 bases between the two ends. The CDR3 totals 14 residues. CDR3 sequence: CATSLESFNYGYTF. The CDR3 coding sequence is TGTGCCACCTCTCTGGAGTCTTTTAACTATGGCTACACCTTC.

The chain couples TRBV29-1 to TRBJ2-7, with 12 bases matching TRBD1. The V gene's germline CDR1 is SQVTM and CDR2 ANQGSEA. The V segment lost 7 bases and the J segment 4 bases; nucleotides outside the gene matches: 23. CDR3 length: 19 residues. The CDR3 bases are TGCAGCGCTTCCTTAAGGGACAGGGGGCGTATCGGGAGAGATTACGAGCAGTACTTC. It translates to CSASLRDRGRIGRDYEQYF.

V is TRBV6-5 and J is TRBJ2-3; maybe TRBD1 (6 bases). The CDR3 extends over 14 amino acids. V was shortened by 5 bases and J by 2 bases, with 11 bases between the two germline ends. Germline V gives CDR1 MNHEY, CDR2 SVGAGI. The CDR3, as DNA: TGTGCCAGCAGTCAACAGGGTGCCACAGATACGCAGTATTTT. Amino acid sequence: CASSQQGATDTQYF.

This sequence joins TRBV4-2 and TRBJ1-1; D is perhaps TRBD1 (6 bases). Deletions cut 6 bases from V and 1 base from J, with 12 bases between. The CDR3 is made up of 14 amino acids. Germline-derived CDR1 and CDR2 are LGHNA and YNFKEQ. Here the CDR3 DNA reads TGTGCCAGCAGGGATCCAGGGGCGAACACTGAAGCTTTCTTT. This gives the protein CASRDPGANTEAFF.

This sequence joins TRBV25-1 and TRBJ2-5; possible D gene TRBD1, 5 bases. V dropped 4 bases and J dropped 5 bases, with 11 bases sitting between them. Germline CDR1 reads MGHDK; CDR2 reads SYGVNS. The CDR3 contains 13 residues. CDR3: CASSGPGRETQYF. As DNA, the CDR3 is TGTGCCAGCAGTGGGCCAGGGCGGGAGACCCAGTACTTC.

The J gene is TRBJ1-2, the V gene TRBV20-1; D is perhaps TRBD1 (6 bases). Per the germline V gene, CDR1 is DFQATT and CDR2 is SNEGSKA (reference sequence). CDR3 length: 12 residues. The V and J ends lost 5 bases and 1 base respectively, with 8 bases between them. The CDR3 coding sequence is TGCAGTGCTTTGGACAGTAACTATGGCTACACCTTC. This codes for CSALDSNYGYTF.

The gene calls are TRBV30 and TRBJ2-5; 10 bases map to TRBD1. Losses at the gene ends were 1 base for V and 5 bases for J; bases not matched to a gene: 7. CDR1 GTSNPN and CDR2 SVGIG come from the germline V gene (reference sequence). The CDR3 is 15 amino acids. In DNA, the CDR3 is TGTGCCTGGAGTGGCCGGGACAGGGGTTACGAGACCCAGTACTTC. It encodes CAWSGRDRGYETQYF.

V and J are TRBV30 and TRBJ1-1; TRBD1 matches at 7 bases. Germline assignment: CDR1 GTSNPN and CDR2 SVGIG (reference sequence). This CDR3 contains 14 residues. V dropped 4 bases and J dropped 0; count of bases not matched to a gene: 5. CDR3 loop: CAWNRGLLNTEAFF. CDR3 DNA: TGTGCCTGGAACAGGGGATTGTTGAACACTGAAGCTTTCTTT.

CDR3 sequence reads: CATKAVVRTDTQYF. CDR3 nucleotides: TGTGCCACCAAGGCAGTGGTCCGCACAGATACGCAGTATTTT. The V call is TRBV14, the J call TRBJ2-3; D is undetermined. The ends were cut back, 10 bases at V and 1 base at J, with 15 bases in the middle. The germline gives CDR1 SGHDN, CDR2 FVKESK. The CDR3 runs 14 residues.

The chain recombines TRBV15 with TRBJ2-1; TRBD2 matches 15 bases. CDR1 and CDR2 (germline): LNHNV, YYDKDF (reference sequence). The junction had 7 bases not matched to a gene; V was cut back by 6 bases and J by 10 bases. CDR3 length equals 15 residues. CDR3 amino acids: CATRTGTSGGNEQFF. The CDR3 region has the DNA TGTGCCACCAGAACCGGGACTAGCGGGGGGAACGAGCAGTTCTTC.

There are a few counts of this clonotype. This chain connects TRBV29-1 to TRBJ2-5; D ambiguous. Germline CDR1 is SQVTM and CDR2 is ANQGSEA. The CDR3 runs 10 residues. V shed 4 bases and J shed 5 bases, with 5 bases lying between them. CDR3 sequence: CSVGAETQYF. The CDR3 coding sequence is TGCAGCGTTGGGGCGGAGACCCAGTACTTC.